This T cell receptor (beta chain) was captured in a study of T cell responses to AZD1222 COVID-19 vaccine. General study points: Repertoires in all cases were sampled only once the peak T cell response had passed. Dominant at 160-218 and 743-854, vaccine-associated CD4 TCRs also spanned spike. White British donors predominated, females outnumbered males, and clonal diversity was possibly underestimated.

Germline V CDR1 and CDR2: SEHNR, FQNEAQ (reference sequence). Trimming pared 3 bases from V and 1 base from J, leaving 12 bases between. The CDR3 has 15 amino acids. Profiling relied on immunoSEQ multiplex PCR, and the TCRdb table lists in-frame clones only, not all of them. Of around 59,000 clones in the sample, roughly nine tenths were seen once. Turning to this clone: What it recognizes is unknown.

Recipients boosted at about 4 weeks or about 12 weeks are pooled. This TCR was sampled from an adult who received the AZD1222 COVID-19 vaccine. The chain employs TRBV7-9 and TRBJ2-5; a possible D gene is TRBD2 (5 bases). The sample consisted of peripheral blood, taken 28 days after the second AZD1222 dose. The CDR3 DNA follows: TGTGCCAGCAGCTTCGGGCGGGCAAGCCAAGAGACCCAGTACTTC. This codes for CASSFGRASQETQYF. Variable domain in full (rest from reference TRBV7-9 and TRBJ2-5): DTGVSQNPRHKITKRGQNVTFRCDPISEHNRLYWYRQTLGQGPEFLTYFQNEAQLEKSRLLSDRFSAERPKGSFSTLEIQRTEQGDSAMYLCASSFGRASQETQYFGPGTRLLVL.